These T cell receptor beta chains were read from a single sample in a study of response to subunit inactivated influenza vaccine. TCRdb re-called the RT-PCR reads through MiXCR, storing one row per CDR3 protein. The top ten clones hold 10% of a sample with 800,000 to 1,000,000 distinct CDR3 sequences, 21% of them seen once. The sample in question was PBMCs from blood, obtained 5 days after vaccination. The receptors here all came from a middle-aged man who received an inactivated influenza vaccine. Each CDR3 is given with its conserved first and last residue. The D gene is left open where the match is weak. Rows give clone size only sometimes, using once, few, many, or a class for an expanded clone.

j_call clone_size d_call v_call cdr3_aa cdr3_nt
TRBJ1-1 NA TRBD1 TRBV27 CASSFSSTGWGNTEAFF TGTGCCAGCAGTTTTTCCTCGACAGGGTGGGGGAACACTGAAGCTTTCTTT
TRBJ2-7 NA TRBD2 TRBV9 CASSVDVIGRADEQYF TGTGCCAGCAGCGTAGATGTGATTGGGAGGGCGGACGAGCAGTACTTC
TRBJ2-1 once TRBD2 TRBV3-1 CATSPGRGVYNEQFF TGTGCCACATCACCGGGGCGGGGGGTGTACAATGAGCAGTTCTTC
TRBJ2-3 NA NA TRBV11-2 CASSSTPSGSDTQYF TGTGCCAGCAGCTCCACCCCCTCGGGGTCGGATACGCAGTATTTT
TRBJ2-7 few NA TRBV28 CASSLPGTPRDEQYF TGTGCCAGCAGCTTACCAGGGACACCCCGCGACGAGCAGTACTTC
TRBJ2-7 many NA TRBV12-3/TRBV12-4 CASSHDVYEQYF TGTGCCAGCAGTCACGACGTCTACGAGCAGTACTTC
TRBJ2-1 NA NA TRBV10-3 CAISTQQGNEQFF TGTGCCATCAGTACCCAACAGGGCAATGAGCAGTTCTTC
TRBJ2-3 NA NA TRBV18 CASSRGAQTDTQYF TGTGCCAGCTCAAGAGGAGCTCAAACAGATACGCAGTATTTT
TRBJ1-1 few TRBD1 TRBV3-1 CASSLGTGGLAFF TGTGCCAGCAGCCTCGGGACAGGAGGATTAGCTTTCTTT
TRBJ2-3 many NA TRBV12-3/TRBV12-4 CASSIGGVGDTQYF TGTGCCAGCAGCATCGGAGGGGTGGGGGATACGCAGTATTTT
TRBJ1-1 few NA TRBV20-1 CSAIRGNTEAFF TGCAGTGCTATCCGGGGAAACACTGAAGCTTTCTTT
TRBJ1-2 few TRBD1 TRBV20-1 CSARRDRRGYTF TGCAGTGCACGCCGGGACAGAAGAGGCTACACCTTC
TRBJ2-1 NA TRBD1 TRBV4-3 CASSQDQGAYNEQFF TGCGCCAGCAGCCAAGACCAGGGGGCCTACAATGAGCAGTTCTTC
TRBJ2-7 NA TRBD1 TRBV4-3 CASSQLTGPTYEQYF TGCGCCAGCAGCCAGCTGACAGGGCCTACCTACGAGCAGTACTTC
TRBJ2-2 few TRBD2 TRBV6-5 CASSYPGSGRGIGELFF TGTGCCAGCAGTTACCCTGGGAGCGGGAGGGGAATCGGGGAGCTGTTTTTT
TRBJ2-1 NA TRBD2 TRBV7-3 CASSLTGLSNNEQFF TGTGCCAGCAGCTTAACGGGACTATCAAACAATGAGCAGTTCTTC
TRBJ2-2 few TRBD2 TRBV5-1 CASKGGGNTGELFF TGCGCCAGCAAAGGCGGGGGGAACACCGGGGAGCTGTTTTTT
TRBJ2-3 NA TRBD2 TRBV9 CASSVGRLAGLTSTDTQYF TGTGCCAGCAGCGTAGGACGACTAGCGGGATTAACTAGCACAGATACGCAGTATTTT
TRBJ2-1 few NA TRBV10-3 CAISEIKGPYNEQFF TGTGCCATCAGTGAGATAAAAGGCCCCTACAATGAGCAGTTCTTC
TRBJ1-1 many NA TRBV5-1 CASSPGTGNTEAFF TGCGCCAGCAGCCCCGGTACAGGGAACACTGAAGCTTTCTTT
TRBJ2-3 NA NA TRBV10-1 CASSDDGTREPDTQYF TGCGCCAGCAGTGACGATGGGACACGGGAGCCAGATACGCAGTATTTT
TRBJ2-5 few NA TRBV18 CASSPPVGDGGTQYF TGTGCCAGCTCACCACCGGTGGGGGATGGAGGGACCCAGTACTTC
TRBJ1-2 NA TRBD1 TRBV7-2 CASSRDRGLGYTF TGTGCCAGCAGCCGAGACAGGGGGCTTGGCTACACCTTC
TRBJ2-3 NA TRBD2 TRBV20-1 CSAQWQRGRGDTQYF TGCAGTGCCCAATGGCAGCGGGGGCGGGGAGATACGCAGTATTTT
TRBJ2-7 few TRBD1 TRBV7-6 CASSPATGGLYEQYF TGTGCCAGCAGCCCGGCGACAGGGGGCCTCTACGAGCAGTACTTC
TRBJ2-1 few NA TRBV14 CASNTFTGTYNEQFF TGTGCCAGCAACACCTTTACCGGGACCTACAATGAGCAGTTCTTC